The 7 T cell receptor beta chains below were found in one sample sequenced in a study of response to subunit inactivated influenza vaccine (dated by TCRdb to the late 2010s). Library preparation used RT-PCR. The data were produced on an Illumina HiSeq 2500. TCRdb redid the processing of the public reads, applying fastp at Q25 and MiXCR, and retained in-frame beta chains. One record per CDR3 amino acid sequence lists the most common genes and DNA. The sample data list some 570,000 distinct CDR3 sequences, and around 10% of these were observed just once. The top ten hold 11% of the sample. Separately, the same data were catalogued under a study of T cells expressing NK-cell markers. As noted in the second study: The TCR beta cDNA libraries were made using 5'RACE template switching, a step that added both a universal primer site and unique molecular identifiers.

The specimen comprised PBMCs from blood, sampled on the day of vaccination. These receptors were obtained from a man aged 50 to 59 who received an inactivated influenza vaccine. Donor details come from another sample of the same person, matched by shared clones.

This clonotype was detected ten times or more. This chain joins TRBV9 and TRBJ2-3, with 9 bases lining up with TRBD2. Germline CDR1 is SGDLS and CDR2 is YYNGEE. The V gene end was trimmed by 1 base and the J gene end by 0 bases; junction bases not matched to a gene: 6. The CDR3 is made up of 17 amino acids. The CDR3 coding sequence is TGTGCCAGCAGCGTACAGAGCGGGGGGATAAGCACAGATACGCAGTATTTT. It encodes CASSVQSGGISTDTQYF.

This clonotype was seen ten or more times. The rearrangement joins TRBV12-3 or TRBV12-4 to TRBJ2-1; 8 nucleotides match TRBD2. There are 15 residues in the CDR3. V trimming: 4 bases; J trimming: 4 bases; junction bases outside the gene matches: 6. This CDR3 is CASSWGEREYNEQFF. In nucleotides, the CDR3 is TGTGCCAGCAGTTGGGGCGAGCGGGAGTACAATGAGCAGTTCTTC.

The V gene is TRBV3-1, the J gene TRBJ2-1, with 9 positions matching TRBD1. V shed 6 bases and J 7 bases; nucleotides not matched to a gene: 10. Germline V gene data show CDR1 as LGHDT and CDR2 as YNNKEL (reference sequence). The CDR3 covers 15 residues. CDR3: CASSVDRGSWNEQFF. The DNA of the CDR3 is TGTGCCAGCAGTGTCGACAGGGGGTCGTGGAATGAGCAGTTCTTC.

This clonotype was seen more than once but under ten times. V usage is TRBV3-1 and J usage is TRBJ2-3; D is uncertain. With 0 bases removed from V and 0 bases from J, the gap between germline ends came to 10 bases. CDR3 length equals 16 residues. Germline CDR1 reads LGHDT; CDR2 reads YNNKEL (reference sequence). CDR3 bases: TGTGCCAGCAGCCAAGACTGGCGGTCCAGCACAGATACGCAGTATTTT. Translation gives CASSQDWRSSTDTQYF.

This clonotype has only a few counts. The CDR3 loop reads CASRHGYGYTF. CDR3 coding DNA: TGTGCCAGTCGACATGGCTATGGCTACACCTTC. V gene TRBV19 combines with J gene TRBJ1-2; the D is unclear. V lost 8 bases to trimming and J lost 4 bases, with 8 bases between them. CDR1 LNHDA and CDR2 SQIVND come from the germline V gene (reference sequence). The CDR3 length is 11 residues.

This chain links TRBV20-1 with TRBJ2-2; D uncertain. This CDR3 contains 16 residues. Per germline, CDR1 DFQATT and CDR2 SNEGSKA (reference sequence). Trimming shortened V by 0 bases and J by 2 bases, and 13 bases separated the two germline ends. The CDR3 DNA is TGCAGTGCTAGAGATGTGAACACCAAAAACACCGGGGAGCTGTTTTTT. It specifies CSARDVNTKNTGELFF.

V usage is TRBV12-3 or TRBV12-4 and J usage is TRBJ2-2; 7 bases are a match to TRBD1. The trim removed 4 bases at V and 4 bases at J, leaving 6 bases unmatched. The CDR3 has 15 residues. In DNA, the CDR3 is TGTGCCAGCAGTTCCTACGGGACAGCCACCGGGGAGCTGTTTTTT. Residues: CASSSYGTATGELFF.